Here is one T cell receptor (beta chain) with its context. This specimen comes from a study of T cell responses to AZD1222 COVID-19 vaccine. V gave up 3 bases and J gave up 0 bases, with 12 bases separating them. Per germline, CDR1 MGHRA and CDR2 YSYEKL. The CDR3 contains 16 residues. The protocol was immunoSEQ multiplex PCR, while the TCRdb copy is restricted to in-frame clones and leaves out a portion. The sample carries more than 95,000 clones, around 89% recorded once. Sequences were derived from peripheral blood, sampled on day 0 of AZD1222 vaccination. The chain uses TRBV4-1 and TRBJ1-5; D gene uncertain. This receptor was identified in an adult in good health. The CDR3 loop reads CASSQSYGDSNQPQHF. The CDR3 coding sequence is TGCGCCAGCAGCCAGTCCTACGGGGATAGCAATCAGCCCCAGCATTTT.